The 20 T cell receptor beta chains below all came from one sample that was sequenced in a study of shared clonotypes between healthy human individuals. Generated by immunoSEQ multiplex PCR, the TCRdb table keeps only in-frame clones and is missing some. The sample has some 2,100,000 clones; roughly 95% are singletons. Material: naive CD4+ T cells sorted from blood. Regarding subset: CD45RA+ positively selected. These receptors originate from a man between 18 and 29 years old in good health.

Notes on this clone: The sample has other DNA sequences that encode this CDR3 too. The chain has TRBV28 and TRBJ1-1; D is perhaps TRBD1 (5 bases). Trimming shortened V by 4 bases and J by 2 bases, and 8 bases separated the two germline ends. The CDR3 totals 13 residues. The germline CDR1 and CDR2 sequences are MDHEN and SYDVKM. CDR3 in DNA: TGTGCCAGCAGTTGGGGGGGAAACACTGAAGCTTTCTTT. It specifies CASSWGGNTEAFF. The full variable domain, rest sourced from reference TRBV28 and TRBJ1-1, is DVKVTQSSRYLVKRTGEKVFLECVQDMDHENMFWYRQDPGLGLRLIYFSYDVKMKEKGDIPEGYSVSREKKERFSLILESASTNQTSMYLCASSWGGNTEAFFGQGTRLTVV.

This chain joins TRBV1 and TRBJ1-6. TRBV1 is termed a pseudogene. This CDR3 is 21 amino acids long. In nucleotides, the CDR3 is TGCACCAGCAGCCAAGATTTGGGGGGAGAACGCGAAGTAGGAGGTCGTTCACCCCTCCACTTT. This gives the protein CTSSQDLGGEREVGGRSPLHF.

V and J are TRBV12-5 and TRBJ2-1; 10 bases are shared with TRBD2. This CDR3 has 14 amino acids. Losses at the gene ends were 1 base for V and 12 bases for J; bases not matched to a gene: 6. Germline assignment: CDR1 LGHNT and CDR2 FRNRAP. This chain's CDR3 is CASGLAPLAGGQFF. The CDR3, as DNA: TGTGCTAGTGGTTTGGCCCCCTTAGCGGGAGGGCAGTTCTTC.

The chain employs TRBV6-5 and TRBJ2-1, with 12 bases lining up with TRBD2. The CDR3 extends over 16 amino acids. CDR1 MNHEY and CDR2 SVGAGI come from the germline V gene. Germline trimming cut 2 bases from V and 6 bases from J; bases unmatched to any gene: 5. CDR3 sequence: CASSYKGTSGLNEQFF. CDR3 nucleotides: TGTGCCAGCAGTTACAAGGGGACTAGCGGGCTCAATGAGCAGTTCTTC.

The chain uses TRBV11-2 and TRBJ2-7; D possibly uses TRBD1 or TRBD2 (5 bases each). CDR1 is SGHAT, CDR2 FQNNGV, per germline. Trimming left V 4 bases short and J 5 bases short, with 15 bases between. The CDR3 runs 14 residues. This CDR3 is CASSYLRGFHEQYF. The CDR3 DNA is TGTGCCAGCAGCTACCTGAGGGGTTTCCACGAGCAGTACTTC.

The genes are TRBV30 and TRBJ1-2, with D perhaps TRBD1 (6 bases). The germline gives CDR1 GTSNPN, CDR2 SVGIG (reference sequence). V lost 0 bases, J lost 8 bases, and 13 bases lay in between. The CDR3 loop spans 13 amino acids. The CDR3 DNA reads as TGTGCCTGGAGTGTACTCGCGGGGGCCGGCTACACCTTC. Protein sequence: CAWSVLAGAGYTF.

Points on this clone: Other DNA sequences of this sample code for an identical CDR3. The chain links TRBV4-3 to TRBJ2-3, with unresolved D. With 1 base removed from V and 0 bases from J, the gap between germline ends came to 8 bases. The V gene's germline CDR1 is LGHNA and CDR2 YSLEER. The length of the CDR3 is 15 residues. The CDR3 DNA reads TGCGCCAGCAGCCAAGTCGGCCAGAGCACAGATACGCAGTATTTT. Its protein product is CASSQVGQSTDTQYF.

This clone was seen once. V usage is TRBV10-2 and J usage is TRBJ2-1; TRBD2 agrees at 10 bases. Germline V gene data show CDR1 as WSHSY and CDR2 as SAAADI. V lost 4 bases and J lost 10; bases outside the gene matches: 13. The CDR3 is 16 residues long. CDR3 DNA sequence: TGCGCCAGCAGTGCCCATCTAGCGGGGGCCTTCCGCGAGCAGTTCTTC. This codes for CASSAHLAGAFREQFF.

CDR3 nucleotide sequence: TGTGCCAGCAGCGTTAGCGCCGGGGGGCGGGTTAATTCACCCCTCCACTTT. It yields the protein CASSVSAGGRVNSPLHF. The chain carries TRBV7-9 and TRBJ1-6; D might be TRBD1 (6 bases). Deletions cut 5 bases from V and 6 bases from J, with 20 bases between. CDR1 and CDR2 (germline): SEHNR, FQNEAQ (reference sequence). The CDR3 runs to 17 residues.

This sequence joins TRBV5-1 and TRBJ2-3; weak D call: TRBD1 (6 bases). Germline V lookup: CDR1 SGHRS, CDR2 YFSETQ. V gave up 6 bases and J gave up 8 bases, with 16 bases separating them. The CDR3 extends over 13 amino acids. This chain's CDR3 is CASKDRSLSTQYF. The CDR3 DNA reads TGCGCCAGCAAAGACAGGTCCTTGAGTACGCAGTATTTT. The whole variable domain, remainder taken from reference TRBV5-1 and TRBJ2-3, is KAGVTQTPRYLIKTRGQQVTLSCSPISGHRSVSWYQQTPGQGLQFLFEYFSETQRNKGNFPGRFSGRQFSNSRSEMNVSTLELGDSALYLCASKDRSLSTQYFGPGTRLTVL.

This clone was picked up one time. V is TRBV7-9 and J is TRBJ2-5; no firm D call. This CDR3 is built from 14 residues. The V end was cut by 5 bases, the J end by 5 bases, with 15 bases between. Germline CDR1 SEHNR, CDR2 FQNEAQ (reference sequence). The CDR3 is CASSPAQKDETQYF. The CDR3 DNA reads TGTGCCAGCAGCCCAGCCCAGAAGGACGAGACCCAGTACTTC.

The rearrangement links TRBV6-1 to TRBJ2-4; 10 bases align to TRBD2. The J segment lost 6 bases and the V segment lost 2 bases, leaving 7 bases of the junction unmatched. There are 16 residues in the CDR3. Germline CDR1 is MNHNS and CDR2 is SASEGT. The chain's CDR3 is CASSESGGAYRNIQYF. CDR3 coding DNA: TGTGCCAGCAGTGAAAGCGGGGGGGCATACAGAAACATTCAGTACTTC.

Concerning this clone itself: Within the sample, other DNA sequences also encode this same CDR3. The chain recombines TRBV18 with TRBJ2-1; 13 bases match TRBD2. The germline V gene has CDR1 KGHSH and CDR2 LQKENI. This CDR3 has 15 amino acids. V was clipped by 3 bases and J by 6 bases; unmatched bases: 2. The CDR3 sequence: CASSPGLAGVNEQFF. In nucleotides, the CDR3 is TGTGCCAGCTCACCTGGACTAGCGGGGGTCAATGAGCAGTTCTTC.

The genes are TRBV4-2 and TRBJ2-7; 8 bases map to TRBD2. Germline V CDR1 and CDR2: LGHNA, YNFKEQ. The CDR3 has 15 amino acids. After removal of 4 bases from V and 0 bases from J, the junction contained 5 bases not matched to a gene. CDR3 sequence: CASSRYSGDSYEQYF. The CDR3 DNA follows: TGTGCCAGCAGCCGGTATAGCGGGGACTCCTACGAGCAGTACTTC.

This chain joins TRBV4-1 and TRBJ1-4, with 7 bases matching TRBD1. J lost 5 bases, V lost 4 bases, and 10 bases had no gene match. From germline, CDR1 is MGHRA and CDR2 YSYEKL. The CDR3 is made up of 16 amino acids. CDR3 residues: CASSRTPGQLNEKLFF. The CDR3 bases are TGCGCCAGCAGCCGGACTCCGGGACAGCTCAATGAAAAACTGTTTTTT.

This chain connects TRBV5-4 to TRBJ2-5, with D perhaps matching TRBD1 or TRBD2 (5 bases each). The germline V gene encodes CDR1 SGHNT and CDR2 YYREEE (reference sequence). There are 14 residues in the CDR3. Trimming removed 3 bases at V and 4 bases at J, with 13 bases between. CDR3 in amino acids: CASSSGRDGETQYF. The DNA for the CDR3 is TGTGCCAGCAGCTCCGGCAGGGACGGAGAGACCCAGTACTTC.

The chain combines TRBV5-1 with TRBJ1-1; 10 nucleotides match TRBD1. J gave up 6 bases and V 4 bases, and 6 bases lay outside the gene matches. Looked up from germline, CDR1 is SGHRS and CDR2 is YFSETQ. The CDR3 length is 14 residues. CDR3 protein: CASSVDRGHSEAFF. DNA of the CDR3: TGCGCCAGCAGCGTTGACAGGGGGCATTCTGAAGCTTTCTTT.

The gene calls are TRBV18 and TRBJ1-1, with a possible D match to TRBD1 (6 bases). Germline V gene data show CDR1 as KGHSH and CDR2 as LQKENI. This CDR3 has 13 amino acids. V was cut by 5 bases and J by 7 bases, with 14 bases left in between. The CDR3 reads CASSSLRGIEAFF. CDR3 in DNA: TGTGCCAGCTCATCTTTAAGGGGGATTGAAGCTTTCTTT. Combining the CDR3 with reference TRBV18 and TRBJ1-1 gives the whole variable domain NAGVMQNPRHLVRRRGQEARLRCSPMKGHSHVYWYRQLPEEGLKFMVYLQKENIIDESGMPKERFSAEFPKEGPSILRIQQVVRGDSAAYFCASSSLRGIEAFFGQGTRLTVV.

This clone was detected once. The chain has TRBV5-6 and TRBJ1-5; no definite D call. The length of the CDR3 is 13 residues. Trimming cost V 3 bases and J 4 bases, with 8 bases left between them. Germline loops: CDR1 SGHDT, CDR2 YYEEEE. The CDR3 nucleotides are TGTGCCAGCAGCTGGAGGGAAAATCAGCCCCAGCATTTT. Translating gives CASSWRENQPQHF.

The chain has TRBV25-1 and TRBJ1-4; no firm D call. V was trimmed by 5 bases and J by 7 bases, leaving 8 bases between them. The CDR3 spans 12 residues. Germline lookup yields CDR1 MGHDK and CDR2 SYGVNS. CDR3 protein: CASSLLGEKLFF. Written as DNA, the CDR3 is TGTGCCAGCAGTTTACTCGGTGAAAAACTGTTTTTT.